The subject of this entry is one TCR beta chain. The antigen remains undetermined. Study processing details: Without quality scores, immunoSEQ junctional reads could not be filtered like full-length reads. The assay was immunoSEQ multiplex PCR, and TCRdb's table has in-frame clones only and misses some. From that table come the V and J calls and clone size; the DNA was used to work out D and trimming. Of approximately 1,500,000 clones in the sample, approximately 98% were seen once. V was cut by 7 bases and J by 4 bases, with 11 bases left in between. Per the germline V gene, CDR1 is SQVTM and CDR2 is ANQGSEA. The CDR3 is 12 residues long. CD4+ cells were split into CD45RA+ naive and CD45RA-negative memory subsets. This sample is part of a study of shared clonotypes between healthy human individuals. General observations from the study: Larger estimated richness was generally recorded for naive subsets relative to memory subsets. Non-shared clonotypes displayed generation probabilities falling below those of clonotypes present in all four donors.

Sequencing was performed on naive CD4+ T cells sorted from blood. Subset reported: CD45RA+ positively selected. V gene TRBV29-1 combines with J gene TRBJ2-1; perhaps TRBD2 as D (5 bases). This TCR came from a man aged 25 to 45 in good health. The chain's CDR3 is CSGTPGYNEQFF. CDR3 nucleotide sequence: TGCAGCGGAACGCCGGGGTACAATGAGCAGTTCTTC.